These 20 T cell receptor beta chains came from one sample sequenced in a study of cytomegalovirus exposure and HLA in healthy donors. The PCR contained 60 Vbeta and 13 Jbeta primers. Method: immunoSEQ multiplex PCR; TCRdb's copy keeps in-frame clones and lacks some. Among about 59,000 clones listed, 75% to 90% were seen once. Input material: PBMCs. The receptors derive from a woman in her forties in good health and CMV-seronegative.

The rearrangement links TRBV5-1 to TRBJ1-1, with 9 bases lining up with TRBD1. Unmatched junction bases numbered 9, after V lost 1 base and J lost 8 bases. CDR1 is SGHRS and CDR2 is YFSETQ in the germline V gene. This CDR3 has 15 amino acids. The CDR3: CASSLSRGQGGEAFF. The CDR3 DNA reads as TGCGCCAGCAGCTTGTCACGGGGACAGGGTGGGGAAGCTTTCTTT. Looking up the rest from reference TRBV5-1 and TRBJ1-1 gives the full variable domain: KAGVTQTPRYLIKTRGQQVTLSCSPISGHRSVSWYQQTPGQGLQFLFEYFSETQRNKGNFPGRFSGRQFSNSRSEMNVSTLELGDSALYLCASSLSRGQGGEAFFGQGTRLTVV.

The CDR3 DNA follows: TGCGCCAGCAGCGGTGGACAGGGGGGAACCTACAATGAGCAGTTCTTC. Its translation: CASSGGQGGTYNEQFF. This rearrangement joins TRBV5-1 to TRBJ2-1, with TRBD1 matching 10 bases. Germline-derived CDR1 and CDR2 are SGHRS and YFSETQ. With 4 bases clipped from V and 2 bases from J, the junction kept 6 bases outside the gene matches. This CDR3 has 16 residues. The full variable domain, completed using reference TRBV5-1 and TRBJ2-1, is KAGVTQTPRYLIKTRGQQVTLSCSPISGHRSVSWYQQTPGQGLQFLFEYFSETQRNKGNFPGRFSGRQFSNSRSEMNVSTLELGDSALYLCASSGGQGGTYNEQFFGPGTRLTVL.

The chain employs TRBV28 and TRBJ1-2; the match to TRBD1 covers 12 bases. V gave up 6 bases and J gave up 0 bases; unmatched junction bases: 8. The CDR3 is made up of 17 amino acids. Germline CDR1 is MDHEN and CDR2 is SYDVKM. The DNA for the CDR3 is TGTGCCAGCAGCCTCTCCGGGACAGGGGGCGCTAACTATGGCTACACCTTC. This gives the protein CASSLSGTGGANYGYTF.

The chain combines TRBV5-1 with TRBJ1-1; D is possibly TRBD1 (6 bases). The CDR3 sequence is 15 residues long. CDR1 and CDR2 (germline): SGHRS, YFSETQ. Trimming stripped 3 bases from V and 1 base from J, with 13 bases between. Here the CDR3 reads CASSSQGLANTEAFF. The CDR3 region has the DNA TGCGCCAGCAGCTCACAGGGTTTAGCGAACACTGAAGCTTTCTTT.

The chain carries TRBV28 and TRBJ2-5; the D gene is possibly TRBD1 (6 bases). From germline, CDR1 is MDHEN and CDR2 SYDVKM. CDR3 length: 14 residues. V lost 3 bases to trimming and J lost 5 bases, with 13 bases between them. The CDR3 region is CASSLTQGLETQYF. Here the CDR3 DNA reads TGTGCCAGCAGTTTGACACAGGGCCTGGAGACCCAGTACTTC.

The V call is TRBV15, the J call TRBJ1-5; tentatively, D is TRBD1 (6 bases). This CDR3 is 17 amino acids long. V was shortened by 0 bases and J by 6 bases, with 18 bases between the two germline ends. Per the germline V gene, CDR1 is LNHNV and CDR2 is YYDKDF (reference sequence). In nucleotides, the CDR3 is TGTGCCACCAGCAGAGAGCAGGGGTATACTTTCGGTCAGCCCCAGCATTTT. This codes for CATSREQGYTFGQPQHF.

J is TRBJ2-4 and V is TRBV15; 10 positions agree with TRBD2. V shed 1 base, J shed 4 bases, and the junction held 4 bases outside the gene matches. Germline loops: CDR1 LNHNV, CDR2 YYDKDF (reference sequence). The CDR3 has 16 amino acids. CDR3: CATSRVNSGRKNIQYF. The CDR3 coding sequence is TGTGCCACCAGCAGAGTTAATAGCGGGAGGAAAAACATTCAGTACTTC. The full variable domain, with the rest looked up from reference TRBV15 and TRBJ2-4, is DAMVIQNPRYQVTQFGKPVTLSCSQTLNHNVMYWYQQKSSQAPKLLFHYYDKDFNNEADTPDNFQSRRPNTSFCFLDIRSPGLGDTAMYLCATSRVNSGRKNIQYFGAGTRLSVL.

The V and J genes are TRBV27 and TRBJ2-1; TRBD1 matches 7 bases. This CDR3 is built from 15 residues. Germline loops: CDR1 MNHEY, CDR2 SMNVEV (reference sequence). Trimming at V came to 4 bases and at J to 5 bases, leaving 8 bases not matched to a gene. The CDR3 nucleotides are TGTGCCAGCAGTTCCGCCCGGACAGGCCACAATGAGCAGTTCTTC. Protein product: CASSSARTGHNEQFF.

The chain has TRBV28 and TRBJ1-1; 7 nucleotides match TRBD1. This CDR3 comprises 14 residues. Losses at the gene ends were 5 bases for V and 2 bases for J; bases not matched to a gene: 5. The germline V gene has CDR1 MDHEN and CDR2 SYDVKM. The CDR3 coding sequence is TGTGCCAGCAGTGTAACAGGGGCCAACACTGAAGCTTTCTTT. Translated, it gives CASSVTGANTEAFF.

The chain links TRBV5-1 to TRBJ2-3; TRBD1 agrees at 7 bases. V lost 3 bases, J lost 0 bases, and 10 bases stayed unmatched. The CDR3 has 17 residues. CDR1 SGHRS and CDR2 YFSETQ come from the germline V gene. CDR3 amino acids: CASSSRDRPTSTDTQYF. In nucleotides, the CDR3 is TGCGCCAGCAGCTCTCGGGACAGACCTACTAGCACAGATACGCAGTATTTT.

V is TRBV5-6 and J is TRBJ2-7, with a tentative D call TRBD1 (6 bases). V lost 0 bases and J lost 1, with 8 bases in between. The CDR3 sequence is 14 residues long. Germline assignment: CDR1 SGHDT and CDR2 YYEEEE. The CDR3 nucleotides read TGTGCCAGCAGCTTGGGTCAGGGGTCCTACGAGCAGTACTTC. Encoded protein: CASSLGQGSYEQYF. Full variable domain (outside the CDR3, taken from reference TRBV5-6 and TRBJ2-7): DAGVTQSPTHLIKTRGQQVTLRCSPKSGHDTVSWYQQALGQGPQFIFQYYEEEERQRGNFPDRFSGHQFPNYSSELNVNALLLGDSALYLCASSLGQGSYEQYFGPGTRLTVT.

This clone has only a few counts. This chain connects TRBV5-6 to TRBJ2-3, with 15 bases identical to TRBD2. CDR3 length: 18 residues. V lost 2 bases, J lost 5 bases, and 9 bases stayed unmatched. Germline lookup yields CDR1 SGHDT and CDR2 YYEEEE. The CDR3 loop is CASSFGTSGRRKGDTQYF. The CDR3 DNA is TGTGCCAGCAGCTTCGGGACTAGCGGGAGGAGAAAAGGAGATACGCAGTATTTT.

The rearrangement uses TRBV30 and TRBJ2-7, with D perhaps matching TRBD2 (5 bases). Looked up from germline, CDR1 is GTSNPN and CDR2 is SVGIG (reference sequence). V was clipped by 1 base and J by 3 bases, with 13 bases between them. The CDR3 spans 14 residues. The CDR3 DNA is TGTGCCTGGAGTGGTCCTAGCCAGGTCTACGAGCAGTACTTC. Protein product: CAWSGPSQVYEQYF.

The V call is TRBV5-8, the J call TRBJ2-7; D is uncertain. This CDR3 is 12 amino acids long. Germline CDR1 SGHTS, CDR2 YDEGEE. V was pared by 0 bases and J by 3 bases, with 4 bases between. The CDR3 loop reads CASSLDYYEQYF. CDR3 bases: TGTGCCAGCAGCTTGGATTACTACGAGCAGTACTTC.

V usage is TRBV18 and J usage is TRBJ2-1; 7 bases map to TRBD2. This CDR3 is built from 17 residues. The germline V gene has CDR1 KGHSH and CDR2 LQKENI. Trimming at V came to 2 bases and at J to 1 base, leaving 8 bases not matched to a gene. This CDR3 reads CASSPGFGGSSYNEQFF. CDR3 DNA sequence: TGTGCCAGCTCACCAGGATTCGGCGGGAGTTCCTACAATGAGCAGTTCTTC.

This chain joins TRBV28 and TRBJ2-3; tentatively, D is TRBD1 (6 bases). Germline assignment: CDR1 MDHEN and CDR2 SYDVKM. The V and J ends lost 7 bases and 5 bases respectively, with 16 bases between them. CDR3 size: 14 residues. The CDR3, as DNA: TGTGCCAGCACCACTCCGACAGGTCGAGATACGCAGTATTTT. This encodes CASTTPTGRDTQYF.

This clone has more than one count but fewer than ten. The CDR3 protein is CASSFGLAVTDTQYF. The CDR3 DNA reads as TGTGCCAGCAGCTTCGGACTAGCGGTCACAGATACGCAGTATTTT. The chain joins TRBV2 to TRBJ2-3, with TRBD2 identical over 10 bases. The ends lost 6 bases at V and 2 bases at J; junction bases unmatched: 5. This CDR3 has 15 amino acids. Per the germline V gene, CDR1 is SNHLY and CDR2 is FYNNEI.

The V gene is TRBV19, the J gene TRBJ2-7; 10 bases fit TRBD2. The CDR3 extends over 15 amino acids. Germline loops: CDR1 LNHDA, CDR2 SQIVND (reference sequence). V lost 4 bases, J lost 5 bases, and 8 bases stayed unmatched. CDR3 nucleotide sequence: TGTGCCAGTAGTACCCCTAGCGGGAGAAGCAACGAGCAGTACTTC. Protein: CASSTPSGRSNEQYF.

The chain has TRBV5-1 and TRBJ2-3, with D tentatively TRBD2 (6 bases). This CDR3 region has 16 residues. The V end lost 0 bases, the J end lost 4 bases, and 15 bases lay between the germline ends. Germline lookup yields CDR1 SGHRS and CDR2 YFSETQ. The CDR3 protein is CASSLGGTHGADTQYF. CDR3 bases: TGCGCCAGCAGCTTGGGCGGGACCCACGGCGCAGATACGCAGTATTTT.

This chain links TRBV2 with TRBJ1-6, with 12 nucleotides matching TRBD1. CDR1 is SNHLY and CDR2 is FYNNEI in the germline V gene. The CDR3 sequence is 14 residues long. With V trimmed by 4 bases and J by 14 bases, 6 bases remained unmatched. This chain's CDR3 is CASSGGTGGNTLHF. In nucleotides, the CDR3 is TGTGCCAGCAGTGGGGGGACAGGGGGCAACACCCTCCACTTT.